This T cell receptor beta chain was identified during a study of blood T cell repertoires in COVID-19. On the study more broadly: Both acute and convalescent COVID-19 samples were obtained from the United States, Italy and Spain. Sample material is recorded as cDNA or gDNA derived from T cells, B-cell-depleted T cells, or PBMCs.

The CDR3 extends over 15 amino acids. The germline V gene has CDR1 SGHTA and CDR2 FQGNSA. J lost 6 bases, V lost 3 bases, and 8 bases had no gene match. Original handling: Amplifying reference gene primers gave estimates of nucleated cell counts. Libraries were prepared by immunoSEQ multiplex PCR; TCRdb keeps only in-frame clonotypes and omits some of them. V and J calls and clone size are as listed in that table; D and trimming were resolved from the DNA. The data show some 120,000 clones, with about 88% seen just once and about 3.5% held by the top ten. The gene calls are TRBV7-2 and TRBJ2-1; the match to TRBD1 covers 7 bases. This clonotype was sampled from a man in his fifties or sixties with active COVID-19. Sequencing was performed on peripheral blood. The CDR3 DNA reads as TGTGCCAGCAGCTTGCCCGGGACAGCGTTCAATGAGCAGTTCTTC. It yields the protein CASSLPGTAFNEQFF.